Detailed here is one TCR beta chain. Its antigen is not known. This entry belongs to a study of vaccination and CD4 T cells after COVID-19. Study overall: Cultures serving as controls received a peptide pool (CEFX or HIV-1 Nef) or no peptide. Study conclusions and caveats: Median SARS-CoV-2-reactive clonotype numbers rose nonsignificantly, about 20 to 40.

Treatment reported: approximately 10-day PBMC culture with coronavirus spike peptide pools or control peptides (ViraFEST assay). Alongside approximately 10 IU/ml IL-2 and 7.5 to 10 ug/ml peptide pools, PBMCs were cultured at some 1.9 million per well. The CDR3 is made up of 15 amino acids. Germline V lookup: CDR1 MNHEY, CDR2 SMNVEV (reference sequence). V dropped 5 bases and J dropped 3; count of bases not matched to a gene: 8. Sequence data for DNA of cultured CD4+ T cells were generated by the Oncomine TCR Beta short-read assay. TCRdb reanalysed the PCR reads using MiXCR and keeps one entry per CDR3 protein. The table lists around 9,100 distinct CDR3 sequences, under 75% of them singletons.

The clonotype was recovered from a human donor with COVID-19. The sample in question was cultured CD4+ T cells from blood, obtained after SARS-CoV-2 vaccination. The V and J genes are TRBV27 and TRBJ2-3; TRBD2 agrees at 7 bases. The CDR3 DNA follows: TGTGCCAGCAGTATCCTGGTCGGGGGGACAGATACGCAGTATTTT. Its protein product is CASSILVGGTDTQYF.